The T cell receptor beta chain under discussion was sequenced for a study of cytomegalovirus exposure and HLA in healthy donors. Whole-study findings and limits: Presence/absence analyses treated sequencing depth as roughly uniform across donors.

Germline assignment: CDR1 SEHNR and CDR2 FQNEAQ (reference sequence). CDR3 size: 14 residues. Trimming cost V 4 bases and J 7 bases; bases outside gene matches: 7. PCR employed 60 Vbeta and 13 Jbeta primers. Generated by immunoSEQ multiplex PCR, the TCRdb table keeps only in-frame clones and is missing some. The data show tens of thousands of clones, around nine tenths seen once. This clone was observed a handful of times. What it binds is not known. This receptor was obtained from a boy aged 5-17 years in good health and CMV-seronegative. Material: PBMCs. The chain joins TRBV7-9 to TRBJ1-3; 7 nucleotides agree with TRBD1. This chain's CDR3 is CASSSEQGRNTIYF. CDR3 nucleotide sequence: TGTGCCAGCAGCTCCGAACAGGGGAGGAACACCATATATTTT.